This TCR beta chain was identified in a study of T cell repertoires in cytomegalovirus infection. Overall study context: Public TCR beta signatures indicated both CMV infection and matching HLA type.

TCRdb redid the calling of the reads with MiXCR, one entry per CDR3 protein. The data contain 200,000 or so distinct CDR3 sequences, 28% of them singletons. A few counts support this clonotype. CDR3 length equals 13 residues. V was cut by 0 bases and J by 6 bases, with 6 bases left in between. This TCR came from a human donor in good health (CMV status not recorded). Some clones in this sample may be carry-over from other donors' samples. The sequenced material came from PBMCs. The chain combines TRBV12-3 or TRBV12-4 with TRBJ1-5; D gene unclear. The CDR3 protein is CASSLASGQPQHF. The DNA for the CDR3 is TGTGCCAGCAGTTTAGCAAGTGGTCAGCCCCAGCATTTT.